Included here is one T cell receptor beta chain sequence, with context. Its target is not known. The data were taken from a study of cytomegalovirus exposure and HLA in healthy donors. Study-level information: Across roughly 400 genotyped donors, approximately 81% landed in the Caucasian-associated ancestry cluster. General study findings and limits: Rare sequences made up most TCRs, while some public TCRs were found in many donors. Previous analysis showed most TCR beta V segments were productive about 87% or about 30% of the time.

The study ran its PCR with 60 Vbeta and 13 Jbeta primers. Data came from immunoSEQ multiplex PCR; TCRdb stores just in-frame clones and leaves some out. The table has 120,000 or so clones, roughly three quarters seen once. CDR3 length: 14 amino acids. V was shortened by 7 bases and J by 5 bases, with 14 bases between the two germline ends. Germline V gives CDR1 MNHEY, CDR2 SMNVEV (reference sequence). This TCR came from a young man in good health and CMV-seropositive. The V gene is TRBV27, the J gene TRBJ1-4, with D maybe TRBD1 (6 bases). The material sequenced was PBMCs. This CDR3 is CASTKRGGNEKLFF. The CDR3 DNA sequence: TGTGCCAGCACCAAGCGGGGGGGCAATGAAAAACTGTTTTTT.